This TCR beta chain was recovered during a study of T cells in Graves' hyperthyroidism and ophthalmopathy. Worth noting for this clonotype: Its antigen is undetermined.

Disease lasting under 3 months, a NOSPECS grade of at least 4, and a Clinical Activity Score of at least 3 were features of the ophthalmopathy patients. RNA transcripts gave rise to amplified TCR beta CDR3 regions. First-round RT-PCR of the TCR CDR3 relied on the HTBI primer set. TCRdb re-called the multiplex PCR reads with MiXCR, one entry per CDR3 protein. The sample has 530,000 or so distinct CDR3 sequences; approximately 17% are singletons. Notes on the study in general: Ophthalmopathy and stable hyperthyroidism were separated by a 13 V-J model.

Germline loops: CDR1 SEHNR, CDR2 FQNEAQ (reference sequence). The CDR3 consists of 14 residues. Trimming cost V 5 bases and J 11 bases, with 18 bases left between them. This receptor was identified in a woman younger than 30 with Graves' ophthalmopathy. This chain links TRBV7-9 with TRBJ2-2; either TRBD1 or TRBD2 may fit D (5 bases each). Sequencing was carried out using blood. CDR3 region: CASSRPGTETELFF. CDR3 nucleotide sequence: TGTGCCAGCAGCCGTCCCGGGACGGAGACCGAGCTGTTTTTT.